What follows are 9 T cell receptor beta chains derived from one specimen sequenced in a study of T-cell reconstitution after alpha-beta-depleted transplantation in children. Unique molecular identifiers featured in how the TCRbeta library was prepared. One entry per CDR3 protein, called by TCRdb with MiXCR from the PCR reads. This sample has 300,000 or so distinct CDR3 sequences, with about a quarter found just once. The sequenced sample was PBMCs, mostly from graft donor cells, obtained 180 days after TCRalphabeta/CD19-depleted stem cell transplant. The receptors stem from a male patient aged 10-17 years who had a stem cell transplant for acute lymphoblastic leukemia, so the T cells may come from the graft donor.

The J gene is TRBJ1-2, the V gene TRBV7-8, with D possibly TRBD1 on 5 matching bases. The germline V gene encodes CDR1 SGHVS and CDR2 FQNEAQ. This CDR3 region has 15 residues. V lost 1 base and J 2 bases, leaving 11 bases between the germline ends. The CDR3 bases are TGTGCCAGCAGCTTAGAGGGGACGTACAACTATGGCTACACCTTC. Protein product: CASSLEGTYNYGYTF.

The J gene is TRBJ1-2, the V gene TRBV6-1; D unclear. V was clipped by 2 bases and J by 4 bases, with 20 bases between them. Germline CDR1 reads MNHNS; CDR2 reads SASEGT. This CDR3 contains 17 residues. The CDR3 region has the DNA TGTGCCAGCAGTGAACCTCCCGGCAGGCAGGTAGCCTATGGCTACACCTTC. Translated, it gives CASSEPPGRQVAYGYTF.

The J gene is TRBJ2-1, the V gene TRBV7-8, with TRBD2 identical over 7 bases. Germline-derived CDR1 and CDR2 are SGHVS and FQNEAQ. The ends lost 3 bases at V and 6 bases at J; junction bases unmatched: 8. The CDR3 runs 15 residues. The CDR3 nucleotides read TGTGCCAGCAGCTTGACCCGGGAGGTGGGCAATGAGCAGTTCTTC. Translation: CASSLTREVGNEQFF.

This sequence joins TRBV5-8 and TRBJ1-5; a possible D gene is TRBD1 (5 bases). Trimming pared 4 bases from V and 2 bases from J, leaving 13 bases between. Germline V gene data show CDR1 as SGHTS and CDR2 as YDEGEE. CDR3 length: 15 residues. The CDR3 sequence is CASSPGRGRNQPQHF. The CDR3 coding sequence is TGTGCCAGCAGCCCCGGGCGGGGCCGCAATCAGCCCCAGCATTTT.

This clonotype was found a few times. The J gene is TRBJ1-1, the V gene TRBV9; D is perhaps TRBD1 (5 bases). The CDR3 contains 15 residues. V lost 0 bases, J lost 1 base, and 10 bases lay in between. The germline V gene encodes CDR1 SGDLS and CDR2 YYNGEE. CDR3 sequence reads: CASSVEGDGNTEAFF. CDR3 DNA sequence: TGTGCCAGCAGCGTAGAAGGGGATGGGAACACTGAAGCTTTCTTT.

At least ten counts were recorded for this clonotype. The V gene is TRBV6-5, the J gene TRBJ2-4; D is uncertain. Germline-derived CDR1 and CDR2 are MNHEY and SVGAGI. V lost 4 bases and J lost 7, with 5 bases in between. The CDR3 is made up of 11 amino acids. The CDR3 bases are TGTGCCAGCAGTTTCGCTAACATTCAGTACTTC. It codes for CASSFANIQYF.

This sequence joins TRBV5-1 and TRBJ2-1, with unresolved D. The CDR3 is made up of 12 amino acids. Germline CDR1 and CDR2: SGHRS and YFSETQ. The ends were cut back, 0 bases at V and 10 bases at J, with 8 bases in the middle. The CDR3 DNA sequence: TGCGCCAGCAGCTTGGTCTCCAACGAGCAGTTCTTC. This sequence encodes CASSLVSNEQFF. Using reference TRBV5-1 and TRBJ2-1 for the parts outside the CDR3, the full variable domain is KAGVTQTPRYLIKTRGQQVTLSCSPISGHRSVSWYQQTPGQGLQFLFEYFSETQRNKGNFPGRFSGRQFSNSRSEMNVSTLELGDSALYLCASSLVSNEQFFGPGTRLTVL.

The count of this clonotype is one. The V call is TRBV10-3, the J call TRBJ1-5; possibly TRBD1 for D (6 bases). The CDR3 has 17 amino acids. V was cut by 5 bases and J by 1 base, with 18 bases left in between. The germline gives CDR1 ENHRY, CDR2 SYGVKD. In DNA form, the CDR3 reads TGTGCCATCAGTCCGTGGGTTGGGACACGGAGCAATCAGCCCCAGCATTTT. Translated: CAISPWVGTRSNQPQHF.

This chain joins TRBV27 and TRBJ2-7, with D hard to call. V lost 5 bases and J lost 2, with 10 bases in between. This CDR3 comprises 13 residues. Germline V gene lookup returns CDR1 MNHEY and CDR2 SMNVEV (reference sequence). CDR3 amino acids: CASSLAHPYEQYF. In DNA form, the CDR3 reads TGTGCCAGCAGTCTCGCCCATCCCTACGAGCAGTACTTC.